This T cell receptor (beta chain) was sequenced for a study of blood T cells in healthy people across ages. The use of a sample-barcoded 5' primer and a J-beta primer mix characterized a second PCR of roughly 6 to 11 cycles. TCRdb recomputed calls from the 5' RACE reads with MiXCR, one row per CDR3 protein. The sample records 600,000 to 650,000 distinct CDR3 sequences, about 53% being singletons. Germline CDR1 and CDR2: LGHNA and YNFKEQ. There are 15 residues in the CDR3. The V gene lost 4 bases and the J gene lost 0 bases, with 13 bases spanning the gap. This clonotype turned up a few times. Every participating donor contributed 8 to 10 milliliters of peripheral blood through a draw.

The TCR comes from a man aged 55 to 70 in good health. Input material: blood. The rearrangement uses TRBV4-2 and TRBJ2-7; maybe TRBD2 (5 bases). Here the CDR3 reads CASSRELGSSYEQYF. The DNA for the CDR3 is TGTGCCAGCAGCCGGGAACTAGGCAGCTCCTACGAGCAGTACTTC.